This T cell receptor (beta chain) derives from a study of T cell changes during pregnancy in multiple sclerosis. The CDR3 is made up of 17 amino acids. With 0 bases clipped from V and 0 bases from J, the junction kept 6 bases outside the gene matches. Germline V lookup: CDR1 SGHRS, CDR2 YFSETQ. This clone is a singleton in its sample. The table came from immunoSEQ multiplex PCR; TCRdb's copy has only in-frame clones and leaves some out. The sample contains tens of thousands of clones, around 90% of which appear only once. The rearrangement joins TRBV5-1 to TRBJ1-3; 7 nucleotides match TRBD1. The input for sequencing was peripheral blood, taken in the first trimester of pregnancy. The clonotype was recovered from a female donor in good health, enrolled as a control in a pregnancy study. The CDR3, as DNA: TGCGCCAGCAGCTTGGCCTCGGGACAGCCCTCTGGAAACACCATATATTTT. Translating gives CASSLASGQPSGNTIYF.